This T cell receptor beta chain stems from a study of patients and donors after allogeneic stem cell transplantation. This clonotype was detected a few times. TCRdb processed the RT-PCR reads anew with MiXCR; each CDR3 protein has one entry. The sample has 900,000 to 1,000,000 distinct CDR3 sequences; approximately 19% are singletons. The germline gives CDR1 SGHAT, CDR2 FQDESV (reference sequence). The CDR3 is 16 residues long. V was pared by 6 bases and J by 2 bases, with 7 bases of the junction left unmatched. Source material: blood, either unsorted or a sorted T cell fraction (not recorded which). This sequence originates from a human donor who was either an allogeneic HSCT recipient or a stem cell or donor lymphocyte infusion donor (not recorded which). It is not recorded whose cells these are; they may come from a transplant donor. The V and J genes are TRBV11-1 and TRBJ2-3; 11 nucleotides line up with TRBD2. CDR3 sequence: CASRKGTSGFTDTQYF. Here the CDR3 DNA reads TGTGCCAGCAGAAAAGGGACTAGCGGCTTCACAGATACGCAGTATTTT. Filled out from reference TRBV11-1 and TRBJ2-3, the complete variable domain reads EAEVAQSPRYKITEKSQAVAFWCDPISGHATLYWYRQILGQGPELLVQFQDESVVDDSQLPKDRFSAERLKGVDSTLKIQPAELGDSAMYLCASRKGTSGFTDTQYFGPGTRLTVL.